The clone carrying this T cell receptor (beta chain) was detected ten times or more. What it binds is unknown. By quantitative 5'-RACE with molecular barcodes, the TCR beta libraries were made. TCRdb re-analysed the 5' RACE reads in MiXCR, keeping a single row per CDR3 protein. The data hold roughly 490,000 distinct CDR3 sequences, with 5.3% observed a single time. The data belong to a study of CD8 T cells in ankylosing spondylitis. Study-wide results and caveats: Disease-linked clones were reportedly significantly enriched in matched ankylosing spondylitis synovial fluid. Some of these motif variants have turned up before, in reports on reactive arthritis synovial fluid and blood. What appeared characteristic of ankylosing spondylitis blood was a TCR beta motif of about eight highly homologous variants.

The CDR3 contains 16 residues. CDR1 and CDR2 (germline): MDHEN, SYDVKM. Between the trimmed V and J ends, which lost 7 bases and 0 bases, there was a span of 16 bases. J is TRBJ2-4 and V is TRBV28; D unclear. This clonotype was obtained from a male donor with ankylosing spondylitis. Sequencing input: blood, either unsorted or a sorted T cell fraction (not recorded which). The CDR3 here is CASTTLDPLAKNIQYF. CDR3 in DNA: TGTGCCAGCACCACGCTAGACCCACTAGCCAAAAACATTCAGTACTTC.